The 25 T cell receptor beta chains below were found in one sample sequenced in a study of T cells in tumors after PD-1 blockade. Using immunoSEQ multiplex PCR, the repertoire was profiled, and TCRdb retains in-frame clones only, with some absent. Of more than 50,000 clones in the sample, over 65% were seen once. This sample comprised PBMCs, obtained after anti-PD-1 treatment. The receptors shown here come from a human donor with basal cell carcinoma.

The chain carries TRBV5-1 and TRBJ2-7; D tentatively reads TRBD1 or TRBD2 (5 bases each). V lost 3 bases and J lost 3, with 10 bases in between. Looked up from germline, CDR1 is SGHRS and CDR2 is YFSETQ. The CDR3 loop spans 13 amino acids. The CDR3 sequence: CASSWDGGYEQYF. The CDR3 DNA reads as TGCGCCAGCAGCTGGGACGGAGGCTACGAGCAGTACTTC.

This chain connects TRBV3-1 (or the pseudogene TRBV3-2) to TRBJ1-5; D gene uncertain. V lost 0 bases and J 5 bases, leaving 8 bases between the germline ends. Germline V lookup: CDR1 LGHDT, CDR2 YNNKEL (reference sequence). The CDR3 is 14 residues long. CDR3 sequence: CASSQDHRYQPQHF. CDR3 coding DNA: TGTGCCAGCAGCCAAGATCATCGATATCAGCCCCAGCATTTT.

This clone was observed a few times. The chain is built from TRBV27 and TRBJ2-1; D unresolved. The CDR3 length is 15 residues. V lost 2 bases and J lost 6, with 14 bases in between. Germline V gives CDR1 MNHEY, CDR2 SMNVEV (reference sequence). In DNA, the CDR3 is TGTGCCAGCAGTTTACGAGTCAGCTTGGGCAATGAGCAGTTCTTC. Its translation is CASSLRVSLGNEQFF.

This clone was detected only a few times. CDR3 residues: CASSERGQGARGYTF. DNA for the CDR3: TGTGCCAGCAGTGAAAGGGGACAGGGGGCGCGTGGCTACACCTTC. The V call is TRBV6-1, the J call TRBJ1-2; 12 bases are shared with TRBD1. From germline, CDR1 is MNHNS and CDR2 SASEGT. V was clipped by 2 bases and J by 7 bases; unmatched bases: 5. The CDR3 is made up of 15 amino acids.

As concerns this clone: Other nucleotide sequences in the sample specify the same CDR3. The rearrangement uses TRBV5-1 and TRBJ1-1; D might be TRBD1 (6 bases). Trimming pared 0 bases from V and 2 bases from J, leaving 8 bases between. CDR1 and CDR2 (germline): SGHRS, YFSETQ. CDR3 length: 14 amino acids. The CDR3 DNA follows: TGCGCCAGCAGCTTGGAGGGGGGCAACACTGAAGCTTTCTTT. Amino acid sequence: CASSLEGGNTEAFF.

The chain joins TRBV24-1 to TRBJ2-5; 8 bases match TRBD1. Germline values: CDR1 KGHDR, CDR2 SFDVKD. The CDR3 runs to 16 residues. Trimming took 1 base from V and 4 from J; bases not matched to a gene: 7. The DNA of the CDR3 is TGTGCCACCAGTGATTTCCGTATTACAGGGGGAGAGACCCAGTACTTC. This sequence encodes CATSDFRITGGETQYF.

CDR3 protein: CASSLTGGVGTGELFF. The CDR3 DNA reads TGTGCCAGCAGCTTGACAGGGGGAGTAGGAACCGGGGAGCTGTTTTTT. The chain has TRBV7-8 and TRBJ2-2; 9 nucleotides agree with TRBD1. Germline-derived CDR1 and CDR2 are SGHVS and FQNEAQ. The J segment lost 5 bases and the V segment lost 3 bases, leaving 7 bases of the junction unmatched. The CDR3 contains 16 residues.

The chain recombines TRBV4-1 with TRBJ2-6, with TRBD1 matching 9 bases. The V gene's germline CDR1 is MGHRA and CDR2 YSYEKL. The CDR3 runs 19 residues. The V segment lost 2 bases and the J segment 0 bases; nucleotides outside the gene matches: 8. CDR3 sequence reads: CASSQSPGTGTSGANVLTF. DNA of the CDR3: TGCGCCAGCAGCCAAAGTCCCGGGACAGGGACCTCTGGGGCCAACGTCCTGACTTTC.

The rearrangement links TRBV2 to TRBJ1-1; D is unresolved. V lost 0 bases and J lost 4, with 6 bases in between. The CDR3 has 13 residues. Per germline, CDR1 SNHLY and CDR2 FYNNEI. CDR3 sequence reads: CASSEAWGTEAFF. As DNA, the CDR3 is TGTGCCAGCAGTGAAGCTTGGGGCACTGAAGCTTTCTTT. Combining the CDR3 with reference TRBV2 and TRBJ1-1 gives the whole variable domain EPEVTQTPSHQVTQMGQEVILRCVPISNHLYFYWYRQILGQKVEFLVSFYNNEISEKSEIFDDQFSVERPDGSNFTLKIRSTKLEDSAMYFCASSEAWGTEAFFGQGTRLTVV.

J is TRBJ1-5 and V is TRBV10-3; 10 bases match TRBD1. This CDR3 is 17 amino acids long. The V segment lost 2 bases and the J segment 3 bases; nucleotides outside the gene matches: 7. Looked up from germline, CDR1 is ENHRY and CDR2 is SYGVKD. This chain's CDR3 is CAISELDRGIDNQPQHF. CDR3 nucleotides: TGTGCCATCAGTGAGCTGGACAGGGGGATCGACAATCAGCCCCAGCATTTT.

The chain employs TRBV6-6 and TRBJ2-7; 10 positions match TRBD1. The CDR3 covers 13 residues. The junction had 3 bases not matched to a gene; V was cut back by 6 bases and J by 4 bases. From germline, CDR1 is MNHNY and CDR2 SVGAGI (reference sequence). CDR3 protein: CASRRTGGYEQYF. DNA of the CDR3: TGTGCCAGCAGAAGGACAGGGGGATACGAGCAGTACTTC.

The J gene is TRBJ2-5, the V gene TRBV19, with a weak D call TRBD2 (7 bases). The V end was cut by 4 bases, the J end by 2 bases, with 23 bases between. The germline CDR1 and CDR2 sequences are LNHDA and SQIVND (reference sequence). The CDR3 is 18 residues long. The CDR3 protein is CASSTRGSGGFVQETQYF. For the CDR3, the DNA is TGTGCCAGTAGTACAAGGGGGTCGGGAGGATTCGTGCAAGAGACCCAGTACTTC.

This chain links TRBV28 with TRBJ2-7, with 9 bases lining up with TRBD2. CDR3 length: 15 residues. Unmatched junction bases numbered 12, after V lost 5 bases and J lost 7 bases. Looked up from germline, CDR1 is MDHEN and CDR2 is SYDVKM. The CDR3 reads CASSATLAGLGEQYF. CDR3 DNA sequence: TGTGCCAGCAGTGCGACACTAGCGGGTTTGGGAGAGCAGTACTTC.

The chain carries TRBV25-1 and TRBJ2-7; D possibly uses TRBD1 or TRBD2 (5 bases each). The V end was cut by 5 bases, the J end by 0 bases, with 11 bases between. The CDR3 is made up of 14 amino acids. Germline V gene data show CDR1 as MGHDK and CDR2 as SYGVNS. The CDR3 nucleotides read TGTGCCAGCAGTCCAGGGACCAACTCCTACGAGCAGTACTTC. It is translated as CASSPGTNSYEQYF.

The rearrangement joins TRBV6-6 to TRBJ2-7, with D unresolved. The CDR3 spans 12 residues. Trimming removed 5 bases at V and 3 bases at J, with 8 bases between. The V gene's germline CDR1 is MNHNY and CDR2 SVGAGI (reference sequence). The DNA of the CDR3 is TGTGCCAGCAGTGGTAAAAACTACGAGCAGTACTTC. This encodes CASSGKNYEQYF.

DNA of the CDR3: TGTGCCAGCAGTGAAGGCAGGGGAGAAGGCTACACCTTC. Residues: CASSEGRGEGYTF. The chain couples TRBV2 to TRBJ1-2, with D maybe TRBD1 (6 bases). Germline V CDR1 and CDR2: SNHLY, FYNNEI. Trimming pared 1 base from V and 8 bases from J, leaving 11 bases between. The CDR3 consists of 13 residues.

The chain has TRBV6-2 or TRBV6-3 and TRBJ1-1, with D maybe TRBD1 (5 bases). There are 14 residues in the CDR3. V was pared by 3 bases and J by 5 bases, with 13 bases between. CDR1 and CDR2 from the germline V gene are MNHEY and SVGEGT. The DNA of the CDR3 is TGTGCCAGCAGTTATATAGGAGGGGAGACTGAAGCTTTCTTT. Translated: CASSYIGGETEAFF.

This clone is a singleton in its sample. The conserved phenylalanine or tryptophan normally closing the CDR3 is absent here, so this likely arose from a read error. Because the CDR3's place on the DNA is in doubt, the DNA is left out and the CDR3 is given as listed by TCRdb. The J gene is TRBJ2-7, the V gene TRBV6-6. With termini counted, the CDR3 has 10 amino acids. Germline CDR1 and CDR2: MNHNY and SVGAGI (reference sequence). The CDR3 sequence is CASSYSAGPG.

The J gene is TRBJ1-5, the V gene TRBV12-3 or TRBV12-4; D unclear. V dropped 4 bases and J dropped 4 bases, with 8 bases sitting between them. CDR3 length: 13 amino acids. CDR3 sequence (DNA): TGTGCCAGCAGTTACCGGGGAAATCAGCCCCAGCATTTT. It specifies CASSYRGNQPQHF.

This sequence joins TRBV2 and TRBJ2-2, with D perhaps matching TRBD1 (5 bases). Trimming pared 1 base from V and 6 bases from J, leaving 6 bases between. Germline V gives CDR1 SNHLY, CDR2 FYNNEI. The CDR3 loop spans 13 amino acids. The CDR3 protein is CASSEEGSGELFF. The CDR3 DNA follows: TGTGCCAGCAGTGAAGAGGGGTCCGGGGAGCTGTTTTTT.

This rearrangement joins TRBV19 to TRBJ2-1; 7 bases are a match to TRBD2. The germline gives CDR1 LNHDA, CDR2 SQIVND (reference sequence). The CDR3 extends over 15 amino acids. Losses at the gene ends were 3 bases for V and 5 bases for J; bases not matched to a gene: 7. CDR3 in amino acids: CASSILRAGDNEQFF. The CDR3 DNA reads as TGTGCCAGTAGTATCCTTCGGGCGGGGGACAATGAGCAGTTCTTC.

This clone is a singleton in its sample. The same CDR3 arises from other DNA sequences in this sample as well. This chain links TRBV4-1 with TRBJ1-3, with D uncertain. The CDR3 runs 15 residues. The V end was cut by 0 bases, the J end by 2 bases, with 8 bases between. Germline assignment: CDR1 MGHRA and CDR2 YSYEKL. The CDR3 is CASSQDERTGNTIYF. CDR3 DNA sequence: TGCGCCAGCAGCCAAGATGAGAGGACTGGAAACACCATATATTTT.

This rearrangement joins TRBV7-9 to TRBJ2-1; TRBD2 matches at 14 bases. V dropped 5 bases and J dropped 3; count of bases not matched to a gene: 12. Germline V gene sequence: CDR1 SEHNR, CDR2 FQNEAQ (reference sequence). There are 19 residues in the CDR3. CDR3 nucleotides: TGTGCCAGCAGCCTAGTAGGGACTAGCGGGGGTCAAATCTACAATGAGCAGTTCTTC. This sequence encodes CASSLVGTSGGQIYNEQFF.

J is TRBJ2-3 and V is TRBV29-1; 8 bases agree with TRBD2. The V gene's germline CDR1 is SQVTM and CDR2 ANQGSEA. The CDR3 spans 15 residues. V was pared by 3 bases and J by 0 bases, with 5 bases of the junction left unmatched. The CDR3 here is CSVEISGASTDTQYF. CDR3 coding DNA: TGCAGCGTTGAGATTAGCGGGGCTAGCACAGATACGCAGTATTTT.

In DNA, the CDR3 is TGCGCCAGCAGCTTAGAGGGACCCAACACTGAAGCTTTCTTT. Amino acids: CASSLEGPNTEAFF. The gene calls are TRBV5-1 and TRBJ1-1, with TRBD1 as a possible D gene (5 bases). The CDR3 length is 14 residues. V was cut by 2 bases and J by 2 bases, with 10 bases left in between. The V gene's germline CDR1 is SGHRS and CDR2 YFSETQ.